The 22 T cell receptor beta chains below come from one sample, sequenced in a study of blood T cells in healthy people across ages. A second PCR, run for about 7 to 11 cycles, used a sample-barcoded 5' primer plus a J-beta primer mix. TCRdb re-called the 5' RACE reads with MiXCR, one entry per CDR3 protein. The table includes around 1,700,000 distinct CDR3 sequences, 28% detected once. Sample: blood. The source is a woman aged 25-40 years in good health.

This clonotype occurred a few times. Being one base from a much bigger clone, this may be a read error. This sequence joins TRBV7-2 and TRBJ2-3; 8 positions agree with TRBD2. V lost 5 bases, J lost 4 bases, and 14 bases stayed unmatched. Germline lookup yields CDR1 SGHTA and CDR2 FQGNSA. The CDR3 covers 17 residues. The CDR3: CASSPSLLAGRADTQYF. In nucleotides, the CDR3 is TGTGCCAGCAGCCCTTCCCTCTTAGCGGGACGCGCAGATACGCAGTATTTT.

This clonotype was detected only a few times. The genes are TRBV5-1 and TRBJ2-7; either TRBD1 or TRBD2 may fit D (6 bases each). Germline CDR1 is SGHRS and CDR2 is YFSETQ. The CDR3 is 15 residues long. V lost 4 bases to trimming and J lost 3 bases, with 17 bases between them. Here the CDR3 reads CASSPQSGAYYEQYF. The CDR3 bases are TGCGCCAGCAGCCCACAATCGGGGGCTTACTACGAGCAGTACTTC. The whole variable domain, remainder taken from reference TRBV5-1 and TRBJ2-7, is KAGVTQTPRYLIKTRGQQVTLSCSPISGHRSVSWYQQTPGQGLQFLFEYFSETQRNKGNFPGRFSGRQFSNSRSEMNVSTLELGDSALYLCASSPQSGAYYEQYFGPGTRLTVT.

This clonotype showed up many times. The chain couples TRBV7-2 to TRBJ2-3; 7 positions agree with TRBD2. V gave up 5 bases and J gave up 1 base; unmatched junction bases: 12. The CDR3 is 17 amino acids. In germline, CDR1 is SGHTA, CDR2 FQGNSA. The CDR3 is CASSRTPTLAGTDTQYF. CDR3 sequence (DNA): TGTGCCAGCAGCCGTACTCCAACTCTAGCGGGCACAGATACGCAGTATTTT.

V gene TRBV3-1 combines with J gene TRBJ2-5; no clear D. The DNA end is more similar to TRBJ2-1, so the J call may be wrong. This CDR3 spans 14 amino acids. Germline-derived CDR1 and CDR2 are LGHDT and YNNKEL (reference sequence). For the CDR3, the DNA is TGTGCCAGCAGCCAAGATCGCTTTCAAGAGACCCAGTTCTTC. Its translation is CASSQDRFQETQFF.

Regarding this clonotype: A much larger clone sits a single nucleotide away, making a read error possible. The chain carries TRBV6-2 or TRBV6-3 and TRBJ2-6, with D perhaps being TRBD1 or TRBD2 (5 bases each). Germline V lookup: CDR1 MNHEY, CDR2 SVGEGT. The CDR3 spans 17 residues. The CDR3 DNA follows: TGTGCCAGCAGTTACACACGAGGGATTTCTGGGGCCAACGTCCCGACTTTC. Encoded protein: CASSYTRGISGANVPTF.

Many counts were recorded for this clonotype. This chain uses TRBV7-2 with TRBJ2-5; 10 bases align to TRBD1. This CDR3 comprises 15 residues. Losses at the gene ends were 5 bases for V and 5 bases for J; bases not matched to a gene: 8. Per germline, CDR1 SGHTA and CDR2 FQGNSA. The CDR3 sequence: CASSPGTGVSETQYF. The CDR3, as DNA: TGTGCCAGCAGCCCTGGGACAGGGGTATCGGAGACCCAGTACTTC. The whole variable domain, filled in from reference TRBV7-2 and TRBJ2-5, reads GAGVSQSPSNKVTEKGKDVELRCDPISGHTALYWYRQSLGQGLEFLIYFQGNSAPDKSGLPSDRFSAERTGGSVSTLTIQRTQQEDSAVYLCASSPGTGVSETQYFGPGTRLLVL.

Concerning this clonotype: One end of the junction is discordant with germline, which a read error may explain. This chain connects TRBV12-3 or TRBV12-4 to TRBJ1-2, with 8 bases fitting TRBD1. This CDR3 comprises 15 residues. The CDR3 reads CASSETGQGRLGCTF. CDR3 DNA: TGTGCCAGCAGTGAAACAGGACAGGGTCGGCTTGGCTGCACCTTC.

The V and J genes are TRBV29-1 and TRBJ2-7, with D hard to call. Trimming took off 7 bases at V and 5 bases at J, with 27 bases between the two ends. The CDR3 sequence is 16 residues long. Germline V lookup: CDR1 SQVTM, CDR2 ANQGSEA. The CDR3, as DNA: TGCAGCGCCTATAACCAATTGTGCAGGCTCACCCACGAGCAGTACTTC. Translated, it gives CSAYNQLCRLTHEQYF.

The J gene is TRBJ1-4, the V gene TRBV2; maybe TRBD1 (5 bases). Trimming cost V 1 base and J 4 bases, with 10 bases left between them. The CDR3 consists of 15 residues. The germline V gene encodes CDR1 SNHLY and CDR2 FYNNEI. Here the CDR3 DNA reads TGTGCCAGCAGTGAAGAGGGGATGGGTAATGAAAAACTGTTTTTT. Translation: CASSEEGMGNEKLFF.

This clonotype occurred a few times. This chain joins TRBV12-3 or TRBV12-4 and TRBJ2-3; no reliable D call. The V and J ends lost 6 bases and 0 bases respectively, with 16 bases between them. This CDR3 contains 16 residues. DNA of the CDR3: TGTGCCAGCAGCCGACGACGTCTAACTAGCACAGATACGCAGTATTTT. This translates into CASSRRRLTSTDTQYF.

The chain joins TRBV3-1 to TRBJ2-5; 10 nucleotides align to TRBD2. The CDR3 consists of 18 residues. Germline CDR1 and CDR2: LGHDT and YNNKEL (reference sequence). The V segment lost 1 base and the J segment 4 bases; nucleotides outside the gene matches: 12. CDR3 sequence (DNA): TGTGCCAGCAGCCAAGCAGGGCTAGCGGGAGAGTCAAGAGAGACCCAGTACTTC. This encodes CASSQAGLAGESRETQYF.

This clonotype was detected once. A much larger clone differs by one base, so this may be a read error. This chain joins TRBV20-1 and TRBJ2-5; D possibly matches TRBD1 or TRBD2 (5 bases each). CDR1 and CDR2 (germline): DFQATT, SNEGSKA (reference sequence). Trimming cost V 0 bases and J 1 base, with 30 bases left between them. The length of the CDR3 is 21 residues. The CDR3 bases are TGCAGTGCTAGAGAGGCGGCCGGGGCAAGGCTTTTGGTGTCGCCCCAAGAGACCCAGTACTTC. Translation gives CSAREAAGARLLVSPQETQYF.

As concerns this clonotype: Possible read error: a much larger clone is one base away. The chain joins TRBV12-3 or TRBV12-4 to TRBJ2-1; tentatively, D is TRBD1 (6 bases). The germline V and J ends were trimmed by 2 bases and 13 bases, with 18 bases remaining between them. The CDR3 is 14 amino acids. In DNA, the CDR3 is TGTGCCAGCAGTTTATACAGGGCTCAAGAGACCCAGTTCTTC. It encodes CASSLYRAQETQFF.

V gene TRBV3-1 combines with J gene TRBJ2-1; TRBD2 agrees at 10 bases. This CDR3 region has 14 residues. V lost 4 bases and J lost 15; bases outside the gene matches: 12. CDR1 is LGHDT, CDR2 YNNKEL, per germline (reference sequence). The CDR3 DNA sequence: TGTGCCAGCAGCCGCGGACTAGCGGAGTCTAGGGTGTTCTTC. Its protein product is CASSRGLAESRVFF.

This clonotype was found many times. The chain is built from TRBV20-1 and TRBJ2-1; tentative D call: TRBD2 (6 bases). V was clipped by 0 bases and J by 8 bases, with 20 bases between them. Per germline, CDR1 DFQATT and CDR2 SNEGSKA (reference sequence). This CDR3 spans 16 amino acids. CDR3 amino acids: CSARDNRRASMDEQFF. In DNA, the CDR3 is TGCAGTGCTAGAGATAACCGGAGGGCCAGTATGGATGAGCAGTTCTTC.

The genes are TRBV10-3 and TRBJ1-1, with TRBD1 as a possible D gene (5 bases). CDR3 length equals 14 residues. In germline, CDR1 is ENHRY, CDR2 SYGVKD. V lost 4 bases to trimming and J lost 3 bases, with 12 bases between them. For the CDR3, the DNA is TGTGCCATCAGTGGGGAGCCGGGACACACTGAAGCTTTCTTT. This codes for CAISGEPGHTEAFF.

This clonotype was seen ten or more times. The chain employs TRBV5-1 and TRBJ1-2, with D unresolved. V lost 4 bases, J lost 0 bases, and 16 bases lay in between. The CDR3 runs to 16 residues. The V gene's germline CDR1 is SGHRS and CDR2 YFSETQ. The CDR3 sequence is CASSPLKASSNYGYTF. The DNA of the CDR3 is TGCGCCAGCAGCCCCTTGAAGGCCAGCTCTAACTATGGCTACACCTTC.

Details on this clonotype: This may arise from a read error, as a much more abundant clone is one base away. This sequence joins TRBV25-1 and TRBJ2-6; D not certain. CDR1 is MGHDK and CDR2 is SYGVNS in the germline V gene. The length of the CDR3 is 12 residues. The CDR3 spells CAGSGGANVLTF. The CDR3 nucleotides read TGTGCCGGCAGTGGTGGGGCCAACGTCCTGACTTTC. Using reference TRBV25-1 and TRBJ2-6 for the parts outside the CDR3, the full variable domain is EADIYQTPRYLVIGTGKKITLECSQTMGHDKMYWYQQDPGMELHLIHYSYGVNSTEKGDLSSESTVSRIRTEHFPLTLESARPSHTSQYLCAGSGGANVLTFGAGSRLTVL.

As concerns this clonotype: It is unclear where the CDR3 begins or ends on the DNA, so no DNA is shown, and the CDR3 is as TCRdb lists it. The chain joins TRBV20-1 to TRBJ2-7; the table gives TRBD2 as D, unverified against the DNA. Inclusive of both ends, the CDR3 amounts to 24 amino acids. The germline V gene encodes CDR1 DFQATT and CDR2 SNEGSKA (reference sequence). CDR3 residues: CSASGGYVSSPLHFGNGQRNEQYF.

The V gene is TRBV12-3 or TRBV12-4, the J gene TRBJ2-1; 8 nucleotides line up with TRBD2. This CDR3 comprises 18 residues. V dropped 1 base and J dropped 1; count of bases not matched to a gene: 9. The CDR3 DNA follows: TGTGCCAGCAGTTTAGGGGGCGGGGGGAGTAAATCCTACAATGAGCAGTTCTTC. The encoded protein is CASSLGGGGSKSYNEQFF.

Of note for this clonotype: A much larger clone differs by one base, so this may be a read error. The gene calls are TRBV10-2 and TRBJ1-2, with unresolved D. The CDR3 consists of 15 residues. Germline V gene sequence: CDR1 WSHSY, CDR2 SAAADI. V was trimmed by 7 bases and J by 0 bases, leaving 15 bases between them. Here the CDR3 DNA reads TGCGCCAGCAAAGTAGGGCGGAGGCCTAACTATGGCTACACCTTC. It yields the protein CASKVGRRPNYGYTF.

This clonotype was counted ten times or more. The rearrangement links TRBV7-2 to TRBJ2-5, with D hard to call. Germline V gene lookup returns CDR1 SGHTA and CDR2 FQGNSA. The V and J ends lost 2 bases and 7 bases respectively, with 14 bases between them. The length of the CDR3 is 14 residues. This chain's CDR3 is CASSLTREMGTQYF. The DNA for the CDR3 is TGTGCCAGCAGCTTAACGAGAGAAATGGGGACCCAGTACTTC.